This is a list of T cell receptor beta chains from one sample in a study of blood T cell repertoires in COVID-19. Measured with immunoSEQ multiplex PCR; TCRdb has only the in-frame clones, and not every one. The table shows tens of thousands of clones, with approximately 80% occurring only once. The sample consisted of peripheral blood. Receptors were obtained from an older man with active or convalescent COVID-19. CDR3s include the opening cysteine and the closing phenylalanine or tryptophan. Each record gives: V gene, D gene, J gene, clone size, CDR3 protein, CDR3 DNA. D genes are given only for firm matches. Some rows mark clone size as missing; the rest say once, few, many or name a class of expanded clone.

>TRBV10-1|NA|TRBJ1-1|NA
CASSESRVGTEAFF
TGCGCCAGCAGTGAGTCGAGGGTCGGCACTGAAGCTTTCTTT
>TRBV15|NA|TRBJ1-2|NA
CATSRDPTDSGYTF
TGTGCCACCAGCAGAGACCCGACAGACTCCGGCTACACCTTC
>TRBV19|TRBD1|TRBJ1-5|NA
CATSGTDNQPQHF
TGTGCCACTTCCGGGACAGACAATCAGCCCCAGCATTTT
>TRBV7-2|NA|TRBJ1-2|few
CASSSPNLRGYTF
TGTGCCAGCAGCTCCCCAAACCTGCGAGGCTACACCTTC
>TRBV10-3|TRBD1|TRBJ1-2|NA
CAIRGQINYGYTF
TGTGCCATCAGGGGACAGATTAACTATGGCTACACCTTC
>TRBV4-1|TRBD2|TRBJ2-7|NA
CASSQDGSRGVHSYEQYF
TGCGCCAGCAGCCAAGACGGCTCGCGGGGGGTGCATTCCTACGAGCAGTACTTC
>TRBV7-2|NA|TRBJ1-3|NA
CASSQGSSGNTIYF
TGTGCCAGCAGCCAGGGGTCCTCTGGAAACACCATATATTTT
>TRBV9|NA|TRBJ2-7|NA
CASSLGNFPYEQYF
TGTGCCAGCAGCCTCGGGAACTTTCCCTACGAGCAGTACTTC
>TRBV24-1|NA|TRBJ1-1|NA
CATRRGRDTEAFF
TGTGCCACCAGAAGGGGAAGGGACACTGAAGCTTTCTTT
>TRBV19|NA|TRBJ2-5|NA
CASSRVTGETQYF
TGTGCCAGTAGTCGGGTAACTGGAGAGACCCAGTACTTC
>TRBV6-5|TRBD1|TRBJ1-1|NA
CASSSGTGRTNTEAFF
TGTGCCAGCAGTTCCGGGACAGGGAGGACGAACACTGAAGCTTTCTTT
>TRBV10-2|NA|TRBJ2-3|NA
CASSDFAGSRDTQYF
TGCGCCAGCAGTGATTTCGCAGGGTCCAGGGATACGCAGTATTTT
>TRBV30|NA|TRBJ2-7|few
CAWRRRGSYEQYF
TGTGCCTGGAGGCGGCGGGGATCCTACGAGCAGTACTTC
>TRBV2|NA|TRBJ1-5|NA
CASSDRVPEPQHF
TGTGCCAGCAGTGATCGGGTCCCAGAGCCCCAGCATTTT
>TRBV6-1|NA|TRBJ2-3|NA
CASSEHLTDTQYF
TGTGCCAGCAGTGAACACCTAACAGATACGCAGTATTTT
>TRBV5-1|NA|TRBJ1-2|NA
CASSLDKPAGGYTF
TGCGCCAGCAGCTTGGACAAACCCGCGGGGGGCTACACCTTC
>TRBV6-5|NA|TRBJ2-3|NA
CASGPRGAHTDTQYF
TGTGCCAGCGGGCCCAGGGGGGCCCACACAGATACGCAGTATTTT
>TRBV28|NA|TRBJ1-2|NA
CASSLAGRSNYGYTF
TGTGCCAGCAGTTTGGCGGGCAGATCTAACTATGGCTACACCTTC
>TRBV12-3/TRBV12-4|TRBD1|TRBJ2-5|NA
CASTGTGSAQYF
TGTGCCAGCACCGGGACAGGGAGCGCCCAGTACTTC
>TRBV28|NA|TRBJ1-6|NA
CASSTRFTLHF
TGTGCCAGCAGTACGCGTTTCACCCTCCACTTT
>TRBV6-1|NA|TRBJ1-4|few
CASSEGSTGTNEKLFF
TGTGCCAGCAGTGAAGGGTCGACAGGCACAAATGAAAAACTGTTTTTT
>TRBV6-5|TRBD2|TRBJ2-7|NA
CASTYTGGSYEQYF
TGTGCCAGCACCTACACGGGGGGCTCCTACGAGCAGTACTTC
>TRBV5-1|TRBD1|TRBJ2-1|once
CASSSDRGHNEQFF
TGCGCCAGCAGCTCGGACAGGGGGCACAATGAGCAGTTCTTC
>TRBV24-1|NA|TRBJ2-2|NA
CATSRGQDTGELFF
TGTGCCACCAGTCGTGGGCAGGACACCGGGGAGCTGTTTTTT
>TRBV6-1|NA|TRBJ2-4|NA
CASSEGTQGGIQYF
TGTGCCAGCAGCGAAGGGACTCAAGGGGGCATTCAGTACTTC
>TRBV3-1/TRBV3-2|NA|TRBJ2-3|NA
CASSRKTAAYQGGTDTQYF
TGTGCCAGCAGCCGAAAGACGGCGGCTTATCAAGGGGGCACAGATACGCAGTATTTT
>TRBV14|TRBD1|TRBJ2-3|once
CASSPRTGVADTQYF
TGTGCCAGCAGCCCACGGACAGGGGTGGCAGATACGCAGTATTTT
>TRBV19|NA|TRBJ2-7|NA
CASTQRPSSYEQYF
TGTGCCAGTACCCAGCGGCCGAGCTCCTACGAGCAGTACTTC
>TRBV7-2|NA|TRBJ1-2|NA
CASSLGQKGVKGYTF
TGTGCCAGCAGCTTGGGGCAAAAGGGGGTGAAGGGCTACACCTTC
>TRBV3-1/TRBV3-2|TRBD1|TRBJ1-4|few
CASSLGPTGVGEKLFF
TGTGCCAGCAGCCTCGGACCGACAGGGGTTGGGGAAAAACTGTTTTTT
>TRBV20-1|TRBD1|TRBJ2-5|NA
CSASPGQGGRGETQYF
TGCAGTGCTAGTCCCGGACAGGGAGGTAGAGGGGAGACCCAGTACTTC
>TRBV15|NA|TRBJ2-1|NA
CATSSDTYNEQFF
TGTGCCACCAGCAGTGACACATACAATGAGCAGTTCTTC
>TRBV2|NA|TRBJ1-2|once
CASSESSYGYTF
TGTGCCAGCAGTGAATCCAGCTATGGCTACACCTTC
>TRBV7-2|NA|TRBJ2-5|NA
CASSTGSLGGTQYF
TGTGCCAGCAGCACCGGCAGTCTCGGGGGGACCCAGTACTTC
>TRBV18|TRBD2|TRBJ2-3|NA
CASSPPLGGRDTQYF
TGTGCCAGCTCACCCCCATTGGGAGGGCGCGATACGCAGTATTTT
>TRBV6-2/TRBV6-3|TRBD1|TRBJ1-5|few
CASSYSRRTGGLNQPQHF
TGTGCCAGCAGTTACTCGAGGAGGACAGGGGGCCTCAATCAGCCCCAGCATTTT
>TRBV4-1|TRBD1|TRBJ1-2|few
CASSPAPTQGAATDYTF
TGCGCCAGCAGCCCTGCGCCGACTCAGGGGGCAGCGACAGACTACACCTTC
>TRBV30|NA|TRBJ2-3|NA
CAWMPASGGPTDTQYF
TGTGCCTGGATGCCCGCTTCGGGGGGCCCCACAGATACGCAGTATTTT
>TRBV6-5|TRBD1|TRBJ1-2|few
CASSYATGHSGYTF
TGTGCCAGCAGTTACGCGACAGGGCATAGTGGCTACACCTTC
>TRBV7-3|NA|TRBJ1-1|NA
CASSADRNAENTEAFF
TGTGCCAGCAGCGCTGACAGAAACGCGGAGAACACTGAAGCTTTCTTT
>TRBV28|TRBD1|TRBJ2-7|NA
CASRDRAGYEQYF
TGTGCCAGCAGGGACAGGGCGGGTTACGAGCAGTACTTC
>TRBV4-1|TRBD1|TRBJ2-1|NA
CASSQDGDRGNEQFF
TGCGCCAGCAGCCAAGACGGAGACAGGGGAAATGAGCAGTTCTTC
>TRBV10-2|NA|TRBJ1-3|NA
CASSESAAPGNTIYF
TGCGCCAGCAGTGAGTCGGCAGCGCCTGGAAACACCATATATTTT
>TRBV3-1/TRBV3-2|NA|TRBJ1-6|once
CASSFREYNSPLHF
TGTGCCAGCAGCTTCCGGGAATATAATTCACCCCTCCACTTT
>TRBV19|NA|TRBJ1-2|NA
CASSMGPAGRISYTF
TGTGCCAGTAGTATGGGGCCAGCAGGGCGAATAAGCTACACCTTC
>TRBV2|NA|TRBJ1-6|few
CASSFDRNSPLHF
TGTGCCAGCAGTTTCGACAGGAATTCACCCCTCCACTTT
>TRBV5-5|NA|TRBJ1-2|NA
CASRMAGTHYTF
TGTGCCAGCAGAATGGCCGGGACACACTACACCTTC
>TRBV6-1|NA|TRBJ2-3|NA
CASSEHQGTDTQYF
TGTGCCAGCAGTGAACACCAGGGCACAGATACGCAGTATTTT
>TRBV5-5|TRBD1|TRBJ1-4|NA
CASSLQGVEEKLFF
TGTGCCAGCAGCTTGCAGGGGGTAGAGGAAAAACTGTTTTTT
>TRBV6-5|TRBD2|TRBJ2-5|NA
CASKLAGTYQETQYF
TGTGCCAGCAAATTAGCGGGAACTTACCAAGAGACCCAGTACTTC
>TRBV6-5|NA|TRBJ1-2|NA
CASGRQANSDYGYTF
TGTGCCAGCGGAAGACAGGCCAACTCAGACTATGGCTACACCTTC
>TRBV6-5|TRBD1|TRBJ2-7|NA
CASRRGQDSYEQYF
TGTGCCAGCAGAAGGGGACAGGACTCCTACGAGCAGTACTTC
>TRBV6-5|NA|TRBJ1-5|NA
CASSYSMGSNQPQHF
TGTGCCAGCAGTTACTCTATGGGCAGCAATCAGCCCCAGCATTTT
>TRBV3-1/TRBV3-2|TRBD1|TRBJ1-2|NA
CASSRGQGYGYTF
TGTGCCAGCAGCCGAGGACAGGGGTATGGCTACACCTTC
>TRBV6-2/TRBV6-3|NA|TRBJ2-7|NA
CASSYGLILSISGEQYF
TGTGCCAGCAGTTACGGCCTGATATTATCCATCTCGGGGGAGCAGTACTTC